This T cell receptor (beta chain) was recovered during a study of OX40 agonist ivuxolimab in advanced cancers. Study-wide results and caveats: On average, CD8+ T cells had more expanded clones than CD4+.

The repertoire was sequenced with immunoSEQ multiplex PCR; TCRdb's copy has only in-frame clones and lacks some. This table holds about 70,000 clones, 85% to 90% found once. For this clone: Antigen: not known.

CDR3 length: 15 amino acids. V trimming: 6 bases; J trimming: 3 bases; junction bases outside the gene matches: 5. CDR1 and CDR2 (germline): MDHEN, SYDVKM. This rearrangement joins TRBV28 to TRBJ2-2; 9 bases match TRBD1. Sequencing used CD4+ or CD8+ T cells sorted from blood, obtained in a trial of the OX40 agonist ivuxolimab. This clonotype was obtained from an adult with an advanced solid tumor such as melanoma, head and neck, liver or kidney cancer. This CDR3 is CASSPGTGYTGELFF. The CDR3 region has the DNA TGTGCCAGCAGCCCGGGGACAGGGTACACCGGGGAGCTGTTTTTT.